This T cell receptor beta chain was recovered during a study of cytomegalovirus exposure and HLA in healthy donors. Study observations and caveats: Accurate HLA-A and HLA-B prediction from TCR beta sequences was reported for most subjects.

The PCR was carried out with 60 Vbeta primers and 13 Jbeta primers. The repertoire was sequenced with immunoSEQ multiplex PCR; TCRdb's copy has only in-frame clones and lacks some. The top ten hold over 10% of the sample, which has around 67,000 clones, approximately 92% seen once. A word on this clone: The antigen remains unidentified.

The material sequenced was PBMCs. This TCR came from a woman in her thirties in good health and CMV-seropositive.

The CDR3 spells CASSPVAGGYTF. The CDR3 nucleotides read TGTGCCAGTAGTCCCGTTGCGGGAGGCTACACCTTC. The chain links TRBV19 to TRBJ1-2; D call uncertain. The V end lost 5 bases, the J end lost 8 bases, and 12 bases lay between the germline ends. This CDR3 is 12 amino acids long. CDR1 is LNHDA, CDR2 SQIVND, per germline (reference sequence).